These 12 T cell receptor beta chains share one sample of origin, sequenced in a study of T cell changes during pregnancy in multiple sclerosis. Using immunoSEQ multiplex PCR, the repertoire was profiled, and TCRdb retains in-frame clones only, with some absent. The sample consists of over 10,000 clones, about 88% of them appearing once. Sequenced material: CD8+ T cells from peripheral blood mononuclear cells, taken in the first trimester of pregnancy. These receptors were taken from a female donor with multiple sclerosis, enrolled in a pregnancy study.

J is TRBJ1-1 and V is TRBV6-5; D is perhaps TRBD1 (6 bases). CDR1 and CDR2 from the germline V gene are MNHEY and SVGAGI. Trimming cost V 6 bases and J 8 bases, with 10 bases left between them. CDR3 length equals 11 residues. In DNA, the CDR3 is TGTGCCAGCAGCTTTGACAGGGAAGCTTTCTTT. The encoded protein is CASSFDREAFF.

The gene calls are TRBV7-9 and TRBJ1-2, with 9 bases identical to TRBD1. The junction had 23 bases not matched to a gene; V was cut back by 4 bases and J by 8 bases. Germline V gene lookup returns CDR1 SEHNR and CDR2 FQNEAQ (reference sequence). This CDR3 region has 19 residues. The CDR3 bases are TGTGCCAGCAGCTCCCGCATAACAGGGGGCAAGAGAACAAGCGACGGCTACACCTTC. This encodes CASSSRITGGKRTSDGYTF.

This clone was observed a few times. The V and J genes are TRBV6-1 and TRBJ1-2; perhaps TRBD1 as D (6 bases). Germline assignment: CDR1 MNHNS and CDR2 SASEGT. This CDR3 comprises 12 residues. V was clipped by 6 bases and J by 8 bases, with 13 bases between them. The CDR3 sequence: CASRGQSVGYTF. The CDR3 bases are TGTGCCAGCAGAGGACAGTCTGTCGGCTACACCTTC.

The rearrangement joins TRBV2 to TRBJ1-6; 12 nucleotides match TRBD1. The CDR3 extends over 16 amino acids. The germline gives CDR1 SNHLY, CDR2 FYNNEI. V lost 7 bases and J lost 9; bases outside the gene matches: 10. The CDR3: CASTRDRGPGISPLHF. DNA of the CDR3: TGTGCCAGCACCCGGGACAGGGGGCCCGGGATTTCACCCCTCCACTTT. Variable domain in full (rest from reference TRBV2 and TRBJ1-6): EPEVTQTPSHQVTQMGQEVILRCVPISNHLYFYWYRQILGQKVEFLVSFYNNEISEKSEIFDDQFSVERPDGSNFTLKIRSTKLEDSAMYFCASTRDRGPGISPLHFGNGTRLTVT.

This sequence joins TRBV27 and TRBJ2-1; tentative D call: TRBD1 (6 bases). V was trimmed by 2 bases and J by 6 bases, leaving 14 bases between them. The CDR3 consists of 15 residues. The germline V gene encodes CDR1 MNHEY and CDR2 SMNVEV (reference sequence). The CDR3 protein is CASSLGRGERNEQFF. DNA of the CDR3: TGTGCCAGCAGTTTAGGCAGGGGAGAGCGCAATGAGCAGTTCTTC.

This clone appeared a single time. The chain recombines TRBV30 with TRBJ1-2, with TRBD1 as a possible D gene (5 bases). Trimming stripped 4 bases from V and 5 bases from J, with 8 bases between. The CDR3 extends over 11 amino acids. From germline, CDR1 is GTSNPN and CDR2 SVGIG (reference sequence). The CDR3 loop is CAWIAGYGYTF. As DNA, the CDR3 is TGTGCCTGGATCGCAGGGTATGGCTACACCTTC.

The V gene is TRBV4-1, the J gene TRBJ2-1; 9 bases are shared with TRBD2. The germline V gene encodes CDR1 MGHRA and CDR2 YSYEKL. The CDR3 totals 17 residues. V lost 2 bases to trimming and J lost 7 bases; unmatched junction nucleotides: 12. The DNA of the CDR3 is TGCGCCAGCAGCCAACGACCGAGCGGGGGGATTGTTAATGAGCAGTTCTTC. Protein product: CASSQRPSGGIVNEQFF.

This rearrangement joins TRBV27 to TRBJ1-2; the match to TRBD1 covers 7 bases. This CDR3 is built from 13 residues. Per germline, CDR1 MNHEY and CDR2 SMNVEV (reference sequence). The V segment lost 2 bases and the J segment 3 bases; nucleotides outside the gene matches: 0. CDR3 nucleotide sequence: TGTGCCAGCAGTTTACAGGGGGACTATGGCTACACCTTC. As protein: CASSLQGDYGYTF.

The rearrangement joins TRBV7-6 to TRBJ1-5; 7 positions match TRBD1. Losses at the gene ends were 4 bases for V and 3 bases for J; bases not matched to a gene: 12. This CDR3 has 17 amino acids. Germline V gene sequence: CDR1 SGHVS, CDR2 FNYEAQ. This CDR3 is CASSSGFGQAVNQPQHF. CDR3 nucleotide sequence: TGTGCCAGCAGCTCGGGGTTTGGACAGGCCGTCAATCAGCCCCAGCATTTT.

This chain uses TRBV19 with TRBJ1-1; D unclear. The V end was cut by 6 bases, the J end by 0 bases, with 14 bases between. Germline V gives CDR1 LNHDA, CDR2 SQIVND (reference sequence). This CDR3 has 15 residues. The CDR3 coding sequence is TGTGCCAGTAGCTCGATTACAGAGATGAACACTGAAGCTTTCTTT. Translation gives CASSSITEMNTEAFF. The whole variable domain, filled in from reference TRBV19 and TRBJ1-1, reads DGGITQSPKYLFRKEGQNVTLSCEQNLNHDAMYWYRQDPGQGLRLIYYSQIVNDFQKGDIAEGYSVSREKKESFPLTVTSAQKNPTAFYLCASSSITEMNTEAFFGQGTRLTVV.

The rearrangement uses TRBV10-1 and TRBJ1-6; D is unresolved. V was pared by 2 bases and J by 6 bases, with 8 bases between. The germline gives CDR1 WNHNN, CDR2 SYGVQD (reference sequence). The CDR3 is made up of 14 amino acids. The CDR3 region has the DNA TGCGCCAGCAGTGAGCAGGACTTTAATTCACCCCTCCACTTT. It encodes CASSEQDFNSPLHF.

The V call is TRBV30, the J call TRBJ2-5, with D possibly matching TRBD2 (5 bases). The CDR3 consists of 15 residues. The germline V and J ends were trimmed by 0 bases and 2 bases, with 13 bases remaining between them. In germline, CDR1 is GTSNPN, CDR2 SVGIG (reference sequence). The CDR3 DNA reads as TGTGCCTGGAGTGTACGGGGTCTAAAACAAGAGACCCAGTACTTC. Translated, it gives CAWSVRGLKQETQYF.